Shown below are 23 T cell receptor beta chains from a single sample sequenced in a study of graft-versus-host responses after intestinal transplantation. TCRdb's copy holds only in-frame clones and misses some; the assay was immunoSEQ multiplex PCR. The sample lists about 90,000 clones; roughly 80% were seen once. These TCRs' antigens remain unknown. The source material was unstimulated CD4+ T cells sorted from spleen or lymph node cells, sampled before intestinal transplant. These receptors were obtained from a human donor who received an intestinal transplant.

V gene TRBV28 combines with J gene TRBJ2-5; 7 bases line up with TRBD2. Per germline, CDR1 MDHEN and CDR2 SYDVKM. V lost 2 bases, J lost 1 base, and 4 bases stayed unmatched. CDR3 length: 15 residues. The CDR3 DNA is TGTGCCAGCAGTTTAGCTAGCGGCCCCCAAGAGACCCAGTACTTC. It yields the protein CASSLASGPQETQYF.

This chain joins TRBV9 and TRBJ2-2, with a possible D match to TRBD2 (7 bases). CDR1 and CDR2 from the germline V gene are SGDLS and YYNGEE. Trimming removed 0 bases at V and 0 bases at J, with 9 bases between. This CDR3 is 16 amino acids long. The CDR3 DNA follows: TGTGCCAGCAGCGTAGCGGGGGGCGCGAACACCGGGGAGCTGTTTTTT. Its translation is CASSVAGGANTGELFF.

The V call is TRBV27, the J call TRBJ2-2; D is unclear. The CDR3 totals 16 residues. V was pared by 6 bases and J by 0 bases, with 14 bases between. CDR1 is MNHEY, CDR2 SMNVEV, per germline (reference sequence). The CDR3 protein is CASSPRWPTNTGELFF. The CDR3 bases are TGTGCCAGCAGCCCTCGCTGGCCCACGAACACCGGGGAGCTGTTTTTT.

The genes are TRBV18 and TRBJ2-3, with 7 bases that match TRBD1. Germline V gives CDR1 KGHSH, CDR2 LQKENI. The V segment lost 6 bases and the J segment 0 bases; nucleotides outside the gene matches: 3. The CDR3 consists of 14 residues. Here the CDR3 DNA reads TGTGCCAGCTCCCGACAGGGAAGCACAGATACGCAGTATTTT. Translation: CASSRQGSTDTQYF.

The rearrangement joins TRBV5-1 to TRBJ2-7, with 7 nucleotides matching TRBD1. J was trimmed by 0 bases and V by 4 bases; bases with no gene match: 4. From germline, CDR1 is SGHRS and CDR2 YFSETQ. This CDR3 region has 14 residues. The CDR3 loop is CASSLGTASYEQYF. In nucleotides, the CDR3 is TGCGCCAGCAGCCTTGGGACAGCCTCCTACGAGCAGTACTTC.

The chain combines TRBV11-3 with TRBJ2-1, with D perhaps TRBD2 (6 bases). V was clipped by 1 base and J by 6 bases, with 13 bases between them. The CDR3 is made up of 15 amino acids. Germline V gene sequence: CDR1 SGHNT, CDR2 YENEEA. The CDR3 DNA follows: TGTGCCAGCAGCTTAGGCGGGATGAGAGGCAATGAGCAGTTCTTC. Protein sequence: CASSLGGMRGNEQFF.

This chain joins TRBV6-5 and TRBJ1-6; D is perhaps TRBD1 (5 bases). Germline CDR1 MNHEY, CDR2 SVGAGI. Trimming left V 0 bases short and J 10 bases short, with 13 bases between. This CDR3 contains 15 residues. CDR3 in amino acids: CASSYSTGRESPLHF. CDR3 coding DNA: TGTGCCAGCAGTTACTCGACGGGCAGGGAATCACCCCTCCACTTT.

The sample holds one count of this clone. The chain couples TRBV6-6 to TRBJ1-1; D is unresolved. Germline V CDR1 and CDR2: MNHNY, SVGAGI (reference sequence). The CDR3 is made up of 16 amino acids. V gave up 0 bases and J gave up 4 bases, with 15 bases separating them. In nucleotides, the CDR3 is TGTGCCAGCAGTTACTCGAAGCCACCCGAACGCACTGAAGCTTTCTTT. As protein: CASSYSKPPERTEAFF.

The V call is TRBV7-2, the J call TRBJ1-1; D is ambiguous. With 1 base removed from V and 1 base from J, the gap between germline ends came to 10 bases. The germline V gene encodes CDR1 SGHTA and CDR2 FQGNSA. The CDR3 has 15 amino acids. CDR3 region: CASSLDGGGNTEAFF. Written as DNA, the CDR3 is TGTGCCAGCAGCTTAGATGGAGGAGGGAACACTGAAGCTTTCTTT.

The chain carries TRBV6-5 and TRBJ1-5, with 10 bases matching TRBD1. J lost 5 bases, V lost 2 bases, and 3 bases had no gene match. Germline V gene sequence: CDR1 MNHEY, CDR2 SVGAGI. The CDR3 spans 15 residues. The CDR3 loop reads CASSYKGQGHQPQHF. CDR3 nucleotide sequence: TGTGCCAGCAGTTACAAGGGACAGGGGCATCAGCCCCAGCATTTT.

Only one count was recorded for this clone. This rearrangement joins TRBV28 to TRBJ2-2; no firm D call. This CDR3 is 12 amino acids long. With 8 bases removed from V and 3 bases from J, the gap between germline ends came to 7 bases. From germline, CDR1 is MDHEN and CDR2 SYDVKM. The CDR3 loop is CASCEYTGELFF. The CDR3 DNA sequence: TGTGCCAGCTGCGAGTACACCGGGGAGCTGTTTTTT.

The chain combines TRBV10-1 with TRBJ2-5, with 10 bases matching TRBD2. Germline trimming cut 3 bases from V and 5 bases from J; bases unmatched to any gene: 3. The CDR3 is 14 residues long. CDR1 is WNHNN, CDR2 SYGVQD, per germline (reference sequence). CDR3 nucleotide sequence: TGCGCCAGCAGTGATTCTAGCGGGAGCGAGACCCAGTACTTC. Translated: CASSDSSGSETQYF.

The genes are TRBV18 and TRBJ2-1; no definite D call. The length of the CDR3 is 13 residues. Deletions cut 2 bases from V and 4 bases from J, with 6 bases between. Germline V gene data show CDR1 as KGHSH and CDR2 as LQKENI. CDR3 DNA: TGTGCCAGCTCACCAACGCAGTACAATGAGCAGTTCTTC. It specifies CASSPTQYNEQFF.

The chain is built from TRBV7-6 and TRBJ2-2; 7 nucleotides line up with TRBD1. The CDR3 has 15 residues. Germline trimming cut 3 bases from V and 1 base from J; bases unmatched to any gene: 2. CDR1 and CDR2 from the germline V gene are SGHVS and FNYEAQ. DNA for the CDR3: TGTGCCAGCAGCTTGACAGGGATGAACACCGGGGAGCTGTTTTTT. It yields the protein CASSLTGMNTGELFF.

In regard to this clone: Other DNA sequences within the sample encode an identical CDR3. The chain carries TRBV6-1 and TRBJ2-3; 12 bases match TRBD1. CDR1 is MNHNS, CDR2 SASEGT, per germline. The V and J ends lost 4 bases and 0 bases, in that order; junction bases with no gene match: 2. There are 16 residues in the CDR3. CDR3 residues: CASSGGQGASTDTQYF. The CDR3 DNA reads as TGTGCCAGCAGTGGGGGACAGGGGGCGAGCACAGATACGCAGTATTTT.

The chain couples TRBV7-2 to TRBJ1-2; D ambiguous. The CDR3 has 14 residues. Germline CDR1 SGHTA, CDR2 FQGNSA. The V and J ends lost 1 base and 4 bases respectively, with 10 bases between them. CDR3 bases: TGTGCCAGCAGCTTAGACCTAAAGAGCTATGGCTACACCTTC. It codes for CASSLDLKSYGYTF.

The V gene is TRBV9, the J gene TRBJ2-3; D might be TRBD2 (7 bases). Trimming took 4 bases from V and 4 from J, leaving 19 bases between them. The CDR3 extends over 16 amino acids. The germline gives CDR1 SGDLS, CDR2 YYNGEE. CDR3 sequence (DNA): TGTGCCAGCAGCTCGAGGGGGGGGTCTGGGGCAGATACGCAGTATTTT. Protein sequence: CASSSRGGSGADTQYF.

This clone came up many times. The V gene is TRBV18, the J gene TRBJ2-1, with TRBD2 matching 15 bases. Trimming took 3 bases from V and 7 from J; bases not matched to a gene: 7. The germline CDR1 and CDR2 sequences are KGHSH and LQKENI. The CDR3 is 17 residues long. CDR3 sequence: CASSPKGLAGGKNEQFF. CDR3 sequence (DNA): TGTGCCAGCTCACCGAAAGGACTAGCGGGAGGGAAGAATGAGCAGTTCTTC.

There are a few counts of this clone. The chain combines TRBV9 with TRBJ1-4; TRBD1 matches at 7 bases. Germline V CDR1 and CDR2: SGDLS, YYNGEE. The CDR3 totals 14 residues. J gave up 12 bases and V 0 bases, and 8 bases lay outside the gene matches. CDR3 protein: CASSVEGQSSQLFF. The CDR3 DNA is TGTGCCAGCAGCGTAGAGGGACAGAGCTCGCAACTGTTTTTT.

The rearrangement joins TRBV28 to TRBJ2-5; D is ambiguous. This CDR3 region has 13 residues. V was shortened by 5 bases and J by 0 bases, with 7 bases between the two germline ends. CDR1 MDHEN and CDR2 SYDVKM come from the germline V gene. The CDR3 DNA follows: TGTGCCAGCAGTGTCCGGGACCAAGAGACCCAGTACTTC. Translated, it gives CASSVRDQETQYF.

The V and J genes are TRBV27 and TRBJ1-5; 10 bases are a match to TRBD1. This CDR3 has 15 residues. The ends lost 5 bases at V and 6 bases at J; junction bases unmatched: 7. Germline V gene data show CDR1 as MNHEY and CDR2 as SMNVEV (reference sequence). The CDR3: CASSPVGQGPQPQHF. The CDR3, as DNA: TGTGCCAGCAGTCCCGTGGGACAGGGGCCTCAGCCCCAGCATTTT.

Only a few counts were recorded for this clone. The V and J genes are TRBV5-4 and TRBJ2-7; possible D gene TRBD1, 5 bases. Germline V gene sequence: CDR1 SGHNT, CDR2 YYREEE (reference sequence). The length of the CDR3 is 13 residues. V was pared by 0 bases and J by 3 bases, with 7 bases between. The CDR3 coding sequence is TGTGCCAGCAGCTTGGTGCAGGGCTACGAGCAGTACTTC. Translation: CASSLVQGYEQYF. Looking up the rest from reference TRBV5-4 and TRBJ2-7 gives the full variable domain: ETGVTQSPTHLIKTRGQQVTLRCSSQSGHNTVSWYQQALGQGPQFIFQYYREEENGRGNFPPRFSGLQFPNYSSELNVNALELDDSALYLCASSLVQGYEQYFGPGTRLTVT.

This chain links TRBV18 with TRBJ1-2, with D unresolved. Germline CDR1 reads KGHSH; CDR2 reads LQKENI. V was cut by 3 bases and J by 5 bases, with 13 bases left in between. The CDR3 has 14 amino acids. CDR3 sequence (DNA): TGTGCCAGCTCACCGAGGGCTGAGGTTTATGGCTACACCTTC. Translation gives CASSPRAEVYGYTF.